The 16 T cell receptor beta chains below all came from one sample that was sequenced in a study of blood T cell repertoires in COVID-19. Assay: immunoSEQ multiplex PCR; the TCRdb copy retains only in-frame clones and omits some. This sample has around 65,000 clones, with approximately 85% found just once. Specimen: peripheral blood. Every receptor here comes from a human donor in a cohort sampled during active COVID-19.

The chain joins TRBV7-6 to TRBJ2-1; 8 bases are shared with TRBD2. V lost 5 bases to trimming and J lost 4 bases; unmatched junction nucleotides: 19. Germline loops: CDR1 SGHVS, CDR2 FNYEAQ. There are 19 residues in the CDR3. The CDR3: CASSAWGLAGRSSYNEQFF. For the CDR3, the DNA is TGTGCCAGCAGCGCCTGGGGGTTAGCGGGGAGAAGCTCTTACAATGAGCAGTTCTTC.

The rearrangement uses TRBV29-1 and TRBJ1-1, with D unresolved. The CDR3 length is 15 residues. Germline V gives CDR1 SQVTM, CDR2 ANQGSEA. With 8 bases removed from V and 1 base from J, the gap between germline ends came to 20 bases. CDR3 sequence: CSSLVPPGGNTEAFF. CDR3 coding DNA: TGCAGCTCCCTGGTCCCTCCCGGAGGGAACACTGAAGCTTTCTTT.

On this clone: The junction departs from the called germline gene at one end, perhaps through a read error. The chain joins TRBV18 to TRBJ1-6; possibly TRBD1 for D (6 bases). Germline V gene sequence: CDR1 KGHSH, CDR2 LQKENI. The CDR3 has 12 amino acids. The CDR3 DNA is TGTGCCAGCTCACCAGGCACGGACAGTCTCTTCTTT. It translates to CASSPGTDSLFF.

A single count supports this clone. The chain couples TRBV18 to TRBJ1-1, with 9 positions matching TRBD1. CDR3 size: 14 residues. Trimming cost V 1 base and J 3 bases; bases outside gene matches: 0. Looked up from germline, CDR1 is KGHSH and CDR2 is LQKENI. CDR3 sequence: CASSPRTGDTEAFF. The DNA of the CDR3 is TGTGCCAGCTCACCACGGACAGGGGACACTGAAGCTTTCTTT.

This clone appeared once. The chain uses TRBV11-3 and TRBJ2-1, with D perhaps matching TRBD1 (6 bases). The germline V and J ends were trimmed by 4 bases and 5 bases, with 15 bases remaining between them. This CDR3 is 15 amino acids long. Germline CDR1 and CDR2: SGHNT and YENEEA. In DNA form, the CDR3 reads TGTGCCAGCAGCTCGAGCAACAGGGTTAACAATGAGCAGTTCTTC. Amino acids: CASSSSNRVNNEQFF.

V usage is TRBV11-2 and J usage is TRBJ2-7; D may be TRBD2 (6 bases). With 4 bases removed from V and 2 bases from J, the gap between germline ends came to 15 bases. This CDR3 contains 15 residues. Germline values: CDR1 SGHAT, CDR2 FQNNGV. In DNA form, the CDR3 reads TGTGCCAGCAGCTCCCCCTTCCGGGGGACCTACGAGCAGTACTTC. The encoded protein is CASSSPFRGTYEQYF.

The V call is TRBV7-9, the J call TRBJ1-2; D may be TRBD1 (6 bases). The CDR3 has 13 amino acids. Deletions cut 4 bases from V and 5 bases from J, with 11 bases between. Germline values: CDR1 SEHNR, CDR2 FQNEAQ (reference sequence). CDR3 nucleotides: TGTGCCAGCAGCTCGCGGACAGTTTATGGCTACACCTTC. Its translation: CASSSRTVYGYTF.

The CDR3 loop is CASSLAGSTGELFF. The CDR3 nucleotides read TGCGCCAGCAGCTTGGCCGGGAGCACCGGGGAGCTGTTTTTT. This chain connects TRBV5-1 to TRBJ2-2, with D possibly matching TRBD2 (6 bases). There are 14 residues in the CDR3. The germline V gene encodes CDR1 SGHRS and CDR2 YFSETQ. The V and J ends lost 0 bases and 4 bases respectively, with 7 bases between them.

The genes are TRBV7-2 and TRBJ2-2; the D is unclear. Between the trimmed V and J ends, which lost 1 base and 2 bases, there was a span of 11 bases. The CDR3 consists of 16 residues. Per the germline V gene, CDR1 is SGHTA and CDR2 is FQGNSA. The CDR3 region is CASSLVATPNTGELFF. The CDR3 DNA reads as TGTGCCAGCAGCTTAGTCGCGACTCCCAACACCGGGGAGCTGTTTTTT.

The chain links TRBV29-1 to TRBJ2-2; tentatively, D is TRBD1 (5 bases). There are 15 residues in the CDR3. V was pared by 3 bases and J by 4 bases, with 15 bases between. Germline CDR1 SQVTM, CDR2 ANQGSEA. CDR3 residues: CSVDPGLGPTGELFF. The CDR3 DNA follows: TGCAGCGTTGATCCCGGCTTGGGGCCCACCGGGGAGCTGTTTTTT.

The chain recombines TRBV5-1 with TRBJ1-4; D might be TRBD1 (6 bases). CDR1 and CDR2 (germline): SGHRS, YFSETQ. V shed 3 bases and J shed 6 bases, with 6 bases lying between them. CDR3 length: 12 amino acids. CDR3 sequence: CASSSGDEKLFF. The CDR3 bases are TGCGCCAGCAGCTCAGGGGATGAAAAACTGTTTTTT.

V is TRBV11-2 and J is TRBJ2-5; D is perhaps TRBD2 (5 bases). Germline V gene data show CDR1 as SGHAT and CDR2 as FQNNGV. Trimming removed 1 base from V and 9 bases from J, with 15 bases in between. This CDR3 comprises 14 residues. CDR3 loop: CASSLVRQVEAQYF. The CDR3 nucleotides are TGTGCCAGCAGCTTAGTCCGCCAAGTGGAGGCCCAGTACTTC.

This clone was observed a few times. This rearrangement joins TRBV6-6 to TRBJ1-2, with 9 bases that match TRBD1. Trimming cost V 7 bases and J 4 bases; bases outside gene matches: 13. CDR1 is MNHNY, CDR2 SVGAGI, per germline (reference sequence). This CDR3 contains 16 residues. The CDR3 DNA sequence: TGTGCCAGCACCCTCGTGGGGACAGGGACCCCCTATGGCTACACCTTC. It codes for CASTLVGTGTPYGYTF.

V gene TRBV2 combines with J gene TRBJ2-7; 9 nucleotides align to TRBD1. Trimming cost V 6 bases and J 3 bases; bases outside gene matches: 6. Germline CDR1 reads SNHLY; CDR2 reads FYNNEI. The CDR3 runs to 14 residues. The CDR3 nucleotides are TGTGCCAGCAGATCACAGGGGGCTATCTACGAGCAGTACTTC. It translates to CASRSQGAIYEQYF.

This chain joins TRBV11-3 and TRBJ1-2; D perhaps matches TRBD1 (6 bases). Germline CDR1 is SGHNT and CDR2 is YENEEA. CDR3 length: 17 residues. The V end was cut by 0 bases, the J end by 0 bases, with 14 bases between. CDR3 nucleotide sequence: TGTGCCAGCAGCTTAGAGGGCAGGGGTTGGTCTAACTATGGCTACACCTTC. It is translated as CASSLEGRGWSNYGYTF.

The V call is TRBV2, the J call TRBJ2-7, with D tentatively TRBD1 (6 bases). CDR1 and CDR2 (germline): SNHLY, FYNNEI. V lost 5 bases to trimming and J lost 3 bases, with 8 bases between them. The CDR3 consists of 12 residues. The CDR3 DNA follows: TGTGCCAGCAGTAGGGACAACTACGAGCAGTACGTC. Residues: CASSRDNYEQYV.